This is a list of T cell receptor beta chains from one sample in a study of Ad26.COV2.S vaccination and SARS-CoV-2 variants. Measured with immunoSEQ multiplex PCR; TCRdb has only the in-frame clones, and not every one. The table has approximately 410,000 clones, about 90% seen once; the top ten hold about 1.7%. The material was peripheral blood, obtained in a trial of Ad26.COV2.S vaccine versus placebo. The receptors were gathered from a person aged 18-60 years who received the Ad26.COV2.S COVID-19 vaccine or a placebo. The CDR3 runs from the conserved cysteine through the conserved F or W. A D gene is named only where the DNA matches it firmly. Clone size is stated in some rows and not others, as once, few, many or a class when expanded.

13,TRBJ1-5,.,TRBV7-2,.,CASSLALRGPQHF,TGTGCCAGCAGCTTAGCTCTCCGGGGGCCCCAGCATTTT
11,TRBJ2-7,.,TRBV3-1/TRBV3-2,.,CASSLNYEQYF,TGTGCCAGCAGTCTAAATTACGAGCAGTACTTC
15,TRBJ2-7,.,TRBV27,once,CASSLTGRISYEQYF,TGTGCCAGCAGTTTAACGGGACGCATCTCCTACGAGCAGTACTTC
15,TRBJ1-2,.,TRBV6-5,few,CASSYSQRATNGYTF,TGTGCCAGCAGTTACTCACAACGAGCTACCAATGGCTACACCTTC
17,TRBJ2-5,TRBD2,TRBV6-2/TRBV6-3,.,CASSYPGLAGGWETQYF,TGTGCCAGCAGTTACCCCGGACTAGCGGGGGGGTGGGAGACCCAGTACTTC
19,TRBJ2-6,.,TRBV19,.,CASSGGRQTAFSGANVLTF,TGTGCCAGTAGTGGGGGTCGACAAACAGCCTTCTCTGGGGCCAACGTCCTGACTTTC
11,TRBJ2-1,.,TRBV11-2,.,CASSSQFEQFF,TGTGCCAGCAGCTCCCAATTCGAGCAGTTCTTC
17,TRBJ2-5,TRBD1,TRBV7-9,.,CASLAGTGGGYQETQYF,TGTGCCAGCCTAGCCGGGACAGGGGGAGGGTACCAAGAGACCCAGTACTTC
14,TRBJ2-7,.,TRBV3-1/TRBV3-2,.,CASSHRRDTYEQYF,TGTGCCAGCAGCCATCGCCGGGACACCTACGAGCAGTACTTC
14,TRBJ1-5,.,TRBV24-1,.,CATSEPGAGQPQHF,TGTGCCACCAGTGAGCCAGGGGCGGGGCAGCCCCAGCATTTT